This T cell receptor (beta chain) emerged from a study of long-term antiretroviral therapy in people with HIV. Sequencing used immunoSEQ v3.0 at survey level. This table comes from immunoSEQ multiplex PCR, and its TCRdb copy is limited to in-frame clones, with some not included. The sample includes tens of thousands of clones, roughly 82% of them seen just once. V was pared by 8 bases and J by 4 bases, with 8 bases of the junction left unmatched. CDR1 and CDR2 (germline): SQVTM, ANQGSEA. The CDR3 runs to 13 residues. This chain connects TRBV29-1 to TRBJ2-5, with 9 positions matching TRBD1. This clonotype was obtained from a man aged 18 to 29 with HIV. The material sequenced was unsorted PBMCs, taken 0.3 years after starting antiretroviral therapy. The CDR3 nucleotides read TGCAGCATCCCGGGACAGGGCCGAGAGACCCAGTACTTC. Translating gives CSIPGQGRETQYF.